These 9 T cell receptor beta chains were all obtained from the same sample, sequenced in a study of blood T cells in healthy people across ages. For the second PCR, which ran for about 6 to 11 cycles, a sample-barcoded 5' primer and a J-beta primer mix were used. One entry per CDR3 protein, called by TCRdb with MiXCR from the 5' RACE reads. This repertoire shows some 1.7 million distinct CDR3 sequences, under 30% found once; its top ten account for about 8%. The sequenced sample was blood. The receptors derive from a woman aged 25 to 39 in good health.

Comment on this clonotype: A single base separates this from a much larger clone, so it may be a read error. The chain joins TRBV20-1 to TRBJ2-1; no firm D call. This CDR3 region has 15 residues. Germline loops: CDR1 DFQATT, CDR2 SNEGSKA (reference sequence). The V and J ends lost 2 bases and 9 bases respectively, with 20 bases between them. The CDR3 here is CSARLAGRPAGEQFF. Written as DNA, the CDR3 is TGCAGTGCTAGACTCGCCGGAAGGCCCGCTGGTGAGCAGTTCTTC.

The table lists this clonotype with many counts. The V and J genes are TRBV7-6 and TRBJ2-5; TRBD2 agrees at 10 bases. Losses at the gene ends were 5 bases for V and 4 bases for J; bases not matched to a gene: 7. The CDR3 extends over 15 amino acids. CDR1 and CDR2 from the germline V gene are SGHVS and FNYEAQ. The CDR3 DNA is TGTGCCAGCAGCATCAGCGGGAGGGCCGGAGAGACCCAGTACTTC. Its protein is CASSISGRAGETQYF.

In the case of this clonotype: One junction end disagrees with the germline gene, perhaps due to a read error. The CDR3 DNA reads TGCAATGCTAGGGGCCCAACTAATGAAAAACTGTTTTTT. This codes for CNARGPTNEKLFF. The gene calls are TRBV20-1 and TRBJ1-4; a possible D gene is TRBD1 (5 bases). The CDR3 sequence is 13 residues long. Germline V lookup: CDR1 DFQATT, CDR2 SNEGSKA (reference sequence).

This clonotype was seen a single time. This rearrangement joins TRBV10-3 to TRBJ2-1, with TRBD2 identical over 7 bases. This CDR3 region has 14 residues. The germline gives CDR1 ENHRY, CDR2 SYGVKD. V lost 2 bases to trimming and J lost 3 bases; unmatched junction nucleotides: 1. DNA for the CDR3: TGTGCCATCAGTGAGGGACTAGACTACAATGAGCAGTTCTTC. This sequence encodes CAISEGLDYNEQFF.

This clonotype was counted many times. The CDR3 DNA reads as TGTGCCAGCAGTGTTGGACAGGGTGTAAACGAGCAGTACTTC. This sequence encodes CASSVGQGVNEQYF. The chain is built from TRBV12-3 or TRBV12-4 and TRBJ2-7; 8 bases align to TRBD1. J lost 5 bases, V lost 5 bases, and 8 bases had no gene match. This CDR3 comprises 14 residues.

CDR3: CASSRLGDLADTQYF. The CDR3 bases are TGTGCCAGCAGCCGATTAGGGGACTTGGCAGATACGCAGTATTTT. The rearrangement links TRBV14 to TRBJ2-3; the D gene is possibly TRBD2 (6 bases). This CDR3 is 15 amino acids long. V lost 4 bases to trimming and J lost 4 bases, with 15 bases between them. In germline, CDR1 is SGHDN, CDR2 FVKESK. Variable domain in full (rest from reference TRBV14 and TRBJ2-3): EAGVTQFPSHSVIEKGQTVTLRCDPISGHDNLYWYRRVMGKEIKFLLHFVKESKQDESGMPNNRFLAERTGGTYSTLKVQPAELEDSGVYFCASSRLGDLADTQYFGPGTRLTVL.

This clonotype was counted between two and nine times. The chain links TRBV30 to TRBJ2-4; the match to TRBD1 covers 8 bases. J lost 0 bases, V lost 8 bases, and 6 bases had no gene match. This CDR3 comprises 14 residues. Germline V gene lookup returns CDR1 GTSNPN and CDR2 SVGIG (reference sequence). The chain's CDR3 is CALRTGLAKNIQYF. The CDR3 DNA is TGTGCCCTCCGGACAGGGCTAGCCAAAAACATTCAGTACTTC.

The CDR3 bases are TGTGCCAGCAGCGCACAGACAGGGCTCTCCTACGAGCAGTACTTC. Translated: CASSAQTGLSYEQYF. J is TRBJ2-7 and V is TRBV7-9, with 7 nucleotides matching TRBD1. Looked up from germline, CDR1 is SEHNR and CDR2 is FQNEAQ (reference sequence). V lost 5 bases, J lost 0 bases, and 7 bases stayed unmatched. This CDR3 spans 15 amino acids.

V usage is TRBV6-1 and J usage is TRBJ2-7, with D hard to call. Trimming shortened V by 1 base and J by 4 bases, and 14 bases separated the two germline ends. The CDR3 is made up of 15 amino acids. The germline CDR1 and CDR2 sequences are MNHNS and SASEGT. The CDR3 sequence: CASSEGRGLGYEQYF. DNA of the CDR3: TGTGCCAGCAGTGAAGGTCGCGGTTTAGGATACGAGCAGTACTTC.